Listed below are T cell receptor beta chains from one sample, sequenced in a study of CXCR3-negative and CXCR3-positive naive CD8 T cells. Reanalyzing the 5' RACE reads, TCRdb keeps one entry per CDR3 protein, without DNA. This table holds about 130,000 distinct CDR3 sequences. Sequenced sample: naive CXCR3+ CD8+ T cells from blood. The receptor set was obtained from a human donor in good health. Some clones in this sample may be carry-over from other donors' samples. Both conserved end residues are part of each CDR3.

j_gene: TRBJ2-3
v_gene: TRBV6-1
len: 15
CDR3aa: CASSAGGYPTDTQYF

j_gene: TRBJ2-1
v_gene: TRBV10-1
len: 14
CDR3aa: CVSSRLAGDNEQFF

j_gene: TRBJ2-5
v_gene: TRBV7-9
len: 12
CDR3aa: CALWGLQETQYF

j_gene: TRBJ1-4
v_gene: TRBV6-2/TRBV6-3
len: 17
CDR3aa: CASSYPGQGATNEKLFF

j_gene: TRBJ2-1
v_gene: TRBV6-6
len: 16
CDR3aa: CASSPIAGESYNEQFF

j_gene: TRBJ2-7
v_gene: TRBV29-1
len: 13
CDR3aa: CSVYGGLYYEQYF

j_gene: TRBJ2-7
v_gene: TRBV14
len: 14
CDR3aa: CASSQAEPTYEQYF

j_gene: TRBJ2-7
v_gene: TRBV4-1
len: 14
CDR3aa: CASSQVSSLYEQYF

j_gene: TRBJ2-3
v_gene: TRBV6-6
len: 15
CDR3aa: CASSSSGGAADTQYF

j_gene: TRBJ1-4
v_gene: TRBV9
len: 15
CDR3aa: CASSVGGRLDEKLFF

j_gene: TRBJ2-7
v_gene: TRBV28
len: 17
CDR3aa: CASSLSPIAGGSYEQYF

j_gene: TRBJ2-7
v_gene: TRBV10-2
len: 15
CDR3aa: CASSDFYSPTYEQYF

j_gene: TRBJ2-7
v_gene: TRBV6-2/TRBV6-3
len: 13
CDR3aa: CASFPGGLNEQYF

j_gene: TRBJ2-4
v_gene: TRBV7-9
len: 12
CDR3aa: CASSADVPIQYF

j_gene: TRBJ1-1
v_gene: TRBV12-3/TRBV12-4
len: 16
CDR3aa: CASSLPPPTVNTEAFF

j_gene: TRBJ1-5
v_gene: TRBV6-2/TRBV6-3
len: 18
CDR3aa: CASRYGPGTGDEGQPQHF

j_gene: TRBJ2-1
v_gene: TRBV20-1
len: 16
CDR3aa: CSARPQGSGANNEQFF

j_gene: TRBJ1-1
v_gene: TRBV13
len: 13
CDR3aa: CASSLAGYGEAFF

j_gene: TRBJ1-2
v_gene: TRBV12-3/TRBV12-4
len: 13
CDR3aa: CASSFLPVYGYTF

j_gene: TRBJ1-1
v_gene: TRBV5-6
len: 13
CDR3aa: CASSLIGNTEAFF

j_gene: TRBJ1-2
v_gene: TRBV6-2/TRBV6-3
len: 13
CDR3aa: CASSTTGDYGYTF

j_gene: TRBJ2-7
v_gene: TRBV28
len: 14
CDR3aa: CASSLVFVGNEQYF

j_gene: TRBJ1-2
v_gene: TRBV12-3/TRBV12-4
len: 16
CDR3aa: CASSLDPDWTNYGYTF

j_gene: TRBJ2-7
v_gene: TRBV7-9
len: 16
CDR3aa: CASSRLLGTDLHEQYF

j_gene: TRBJ1-2
v_gene: TRBV29-1
len: 12
CDR3aa: CSVPLVDYGYTF

j_gene: TRBJ2-2
v_gene: TRBV20-1
len: 16
CDR3aa: CSARDPSGGESGELFF

j_gene: TRBJ1-3
v_gene: TRBV20-1
len: 14
CDR3aa: CSARGTGTGNTIYF

j_gene: TRBJ1-1
v_gene: TRBV4-2
len: 15
CDR3aa: CASSPESSGRTEAFF

j_gene: TRBJ2-1
v_gene: TRBV19
len: 13
CDR3aa: CATSQVTLNEQFF

j_gene: TRBJ1-2
v_gene: TRBV7-9
len: 14
CDR3aa: CASLQTGDPWGYTF

j_gene: TRBJ2-7
v_gene: TRBV7-9
len: 13
CDR3aa: CASSSGLPYEQYF

j_gene: TRBJ2-7
v_gene: TRBV5-1
len: 13
CDR3aa: CASSLTGGAEQYF

j_gene: TRBJ2-1
v_gene: TRBV29-1
len: 13
CDR3aa: CSVDLGGGKEQFF

j_gene: TRBJ1-5
v_gene: TRBV19
len: 15
CDR3aa: CASSPAAYSNQPQHF

j_gene: TRBJ2-7
v_gene: TRBV27
len: 14
CDR3aa: CASSFGQGNHEQYF

j_gene: TRBJ2-1
v_gene: TRBV7-9
len: 15
CDR3aa: CATPAGGSSYNEQFF

j_gene: TRBJ2-7
v_gene: TRBV5-1
len: 14
CDR3aa: CASSLGTALEEQYF

j_gene: TRBJ1-1
v_gene: TRBV29-1
len: 13
CDR3aa: CSVSLAGGAEAFF

j_gene: TRBJ2-2
v_gene: TRBV4-2
len: 16
CDR3aa: CASSPGTGPNTGELFF

j_gene: TRBJ1-5
v_gene: TRBV27
len: 14
CDR3aa: CASSERDGGQPQHF

j_gene: TRBJ2-2
v_gene: TRBV4-3
len: 18
CDR3aa: CASSQDEYGTENTGELFF

j_gene: TRBJ2-5
v_gene: TRBV7-9
len: 16
CDR3aa: CASRPARGGYGETQYF

j_gene: TRBJ2-2
v_gene: TRBV2
len: 13
CDR3aa: CASSPTGGGELFF